This TCR beta chain was retrieved from a study of T cell repertoires in cytomegalovirus infection. In the study overall: Public TCR beta signatures indicated both CMV infection and matching HLA type.

General study findings and limits: The study found HLA-C-restricted CMV-specific TCR beta clonotypes dominating the ex vivo response.

Each CDR3 protein gets one entry after TCRdb re-called the reads with MiXCR. The data contain nearly 650,000 distinct CDR3 sequences, roughly a quarter of them singletons. This clonotype was recorded only once. Its target is not known. A junction end diverges from the germline sequence, so it may reflect a read error. Sequencing was carried out using CD8+ T cells from PBMCs. The TCR was taken from a human donor in good health (CMV status not recorded). Some clones in this sample may be carry-over from other donors' samples.

The CDR3 protein is CSARTSESSYNKQFF. The CDR3 DNA follows: TGCAGTGCTAGGACTAGCGAGAGCTCCTACAATAAGCAGTTCTTC. The rearrangement links TRBV20-1 to TRBJ2-1, with 8 bases identical to TRBD2. In germline, CDR1 is DFQATT, CDR2 SNEGSKA (reference sequence). The CDR3 is 15 residues long.